This T cell receptor beta chain emerged from a study of blood T cells in healthy people across ages. General study points: There was a strong correlation between TCR beta diversity and naive T cell percentage.

As concerns this clonotype: The antigen is undetermined.

With 1 base clipped from V and 2 bases from J, the junction kept 5 bases outside the gene matches. Germline V gene data show CDR1 as DFQATT and CDR2 as SNEGSKA (reference sequence). The length of the CDR3 is 16 residues. A second roughly 6 to 12 cycle PCR used barcoded and J-beta primers. One entry per CDR3 protein results from TCRdb running MiXCR on the 5' RACE reads. Of roughly 2 million distinct CDR3 sequences in the sample, less than 50% are singletons; the top ten hold over 2%. The receptor's source is a middle-aged woman in good health. The chain recombines TRBV20-1 with TRBJ2-5, with TRBD1 matching over 12 bases. Sequences were obtained from blood. The chain's CDR3 is CSARAKGQGAQETQYF. The CDR3 bases are TGCAGTGCTAGAGCTAAGGGACAGGGGGCTCAAGAGACCCAGTACTTC.